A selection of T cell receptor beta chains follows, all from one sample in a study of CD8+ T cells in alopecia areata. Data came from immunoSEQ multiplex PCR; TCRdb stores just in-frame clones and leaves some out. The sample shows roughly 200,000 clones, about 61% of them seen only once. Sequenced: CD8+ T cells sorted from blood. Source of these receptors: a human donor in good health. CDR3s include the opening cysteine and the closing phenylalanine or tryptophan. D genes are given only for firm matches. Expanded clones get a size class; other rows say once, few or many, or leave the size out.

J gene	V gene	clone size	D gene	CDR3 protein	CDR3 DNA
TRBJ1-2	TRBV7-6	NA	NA	CASSLFRSQFNYGYTF	TGTGCCAGCAGCTTATTCCGCAGTCAATTTAACTATGGCTACACCTTC
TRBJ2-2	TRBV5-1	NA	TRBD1	CASSLGDSSTGELFF	TGCGCCAGCAGCTTGGGGGACAGTAGCACCGGGGAGCTGTTTTTT
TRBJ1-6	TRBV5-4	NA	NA	CASSLAGQTESPLHF	TGTGCCAGCAGCTTGGCGGGGCAGACCGAATCACCCCTCCACTTT
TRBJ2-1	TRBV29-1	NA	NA	CSSGQVGYNEQFF	TGCAGCTCCGGGCAGGTAGGCTACAATGAGCAGTTCTTC
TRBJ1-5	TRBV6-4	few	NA	CASSALDSSNQPQHF	TGTGCCAGCAGTGCCTTGGACAGTAGCAATCAGCCCCAGCATTTT
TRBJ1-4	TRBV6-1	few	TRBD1	CASRGQGARYEKLFF	TGTGCCAGCAGAGGACAGGGGGCGAGATATGAAAAACTGTTTTTT
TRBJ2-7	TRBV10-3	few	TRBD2	CAIRGESSYEQYF	TGTGCCATCCGGGGGGAGAGCTCCTACGAGCAGTACTTC
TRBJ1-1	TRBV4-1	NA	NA	CASSQVGLGVEAFF	TGCGCCAGCAGCCAAGTAGGGTTGGGCGTTGAAGCTTTCTTT
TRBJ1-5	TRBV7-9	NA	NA	CASAPAVNNQPQHF	TGTGCCAGCGCTCCGGCAGTGAACAATCAGCCCCAGCATTTT
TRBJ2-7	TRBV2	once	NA	CASSRAIRDGSYEQYF	TGTGCCAGCAGCCGAGCCATCCGGGACGGAAGCTACGAGCAGTACTTC
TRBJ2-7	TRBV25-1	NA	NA	CASSVSYEQYF	TGTGCCAGCAGTGTGAGCTACGAGCAGTACTTC
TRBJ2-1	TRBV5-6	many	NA	CASSLGGFADEQFF	TGTGCCAGCAGCTTGGGAGGGTTTGCGGATGAGCAGTTCTTC
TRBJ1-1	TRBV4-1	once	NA	CASRPWEGVNTEAFF	TGCGCCAGCAGACCTTGGGAGGGGGTGAACACTGAAGCTTTCTTT
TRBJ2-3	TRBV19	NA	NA	CASSPRDSATDTQYF	TGTGCCAGTAGTCCCCGGGACTCCGCTACAGATACGCAGTATTTT
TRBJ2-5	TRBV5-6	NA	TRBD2	CASSLAASGYRETQYF	TGTGCCAGCAGCTTGGCCGCTAGCGGGTATCGAGAGACCCAGTACTTC
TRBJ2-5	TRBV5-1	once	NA	CASSFPSSKRETQYF	TGCGCCAGCAGCTTCCCCAGTAGCAAGCGGGAGACCCAGTACTTC
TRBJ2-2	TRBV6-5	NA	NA	CASSYSGQNTGELFF	TGTGCCAGCAGTTACTCTGGTCAGAACACCGGGGAGCTGTTTTTT
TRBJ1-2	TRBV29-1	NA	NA	CSVEGLGYGYTF	TGCAGCGTTGAAGGGTTGGGCTATGGCTACACCTTC
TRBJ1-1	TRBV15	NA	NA	CATSRERGGTEAFF	TGTGCCACCAGCAGAGAGCGTGGAGGCACTGAAGCTTTCTTT
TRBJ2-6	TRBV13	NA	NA	CASSSSLIGANVLTF	TGTGCCAGCAGCTCCTCGTTAATTGGGGCCAACGTCCTGACTTTC
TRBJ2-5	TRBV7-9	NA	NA	CASSLGSQGTQYF	TGTGCCAGCAGCCTCGGATCTCAAGGGACCCAGTACTTC
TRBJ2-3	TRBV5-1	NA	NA	CASSPYRASTDTQYF	TGCGCCAGCAGCCCCTACAGGGCTAGCACAGATACGCAGTATTTT
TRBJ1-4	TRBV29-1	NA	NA	CSAEGEFEKLFF	TGCAGCGCCGAGGGGGAATTTGAAAAACTGTTTTTT
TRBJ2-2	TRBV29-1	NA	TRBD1	CSVESRDRGPGELFF	TGCAGCGTTGAATCCCGAGACAGGGGGCCCGGGGAGCTGTTTTTT
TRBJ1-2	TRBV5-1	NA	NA	CASSSADGYTF	TGCGCCAGCAGTAGTGCGGATGGCTACACCTTC
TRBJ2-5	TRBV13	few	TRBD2	CASSTRLAGDEETQYF	TGTGCCAGCAGTACCAGACTAGCGGGGGATGAAGAGACCCAGTACTTC
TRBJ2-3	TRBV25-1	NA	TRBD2	CASSIASGGSTDTQYF	TGTGCCAGCAGTATTGCTAGCGGGGGGAGCACAGATACGCAGTATTTT
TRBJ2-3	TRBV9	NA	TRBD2	CASSVYTSGGWTDTQYF	TGTGCCAGCAGCGTCTATACTAGCGGGGGATGGACAGATACGCAGTATTTT
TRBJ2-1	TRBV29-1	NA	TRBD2	CSVEGLGTSGDNEQFF	TGCAGCGTTGAAGGCCTAGGGACTAGCGGAGACAATGAGCAGTTCTTC
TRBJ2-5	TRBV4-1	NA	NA	CASSDLSTQETQYF	TGCGCCAGCAGCGACCTCAGTACCCAAGAGACCCAGTACTTC
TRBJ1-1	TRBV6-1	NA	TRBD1	CASSGDRVGTYNTEAFF	TGTGCCAGCAGTGGGGACAGGGTGGGCACCTACAACACTGAAGCTTTCTTT
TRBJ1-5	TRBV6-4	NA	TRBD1	CASRPGQGPNQPQHF	TGTGCCAGCAGACCGGGACAGGGGCCCAATCAGCCCCAGCATTTT
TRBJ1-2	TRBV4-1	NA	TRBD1	CASTLSARGNYGYTF	TGCGCCAGCACTCTCTCTGCCAGGGGGAACTATGGCTACACCTTC